The sequence of this TCR beta chain was determined in a study of persistence of HIV-infected CD4 T cells. Cells were stimulated with overlapping HIV-1 Gag 15-mer peptides. CD40L-negative CD69-negative CD45RO-high memory CD4+ T cells were sorted as populations depleted of antigen-responding cells. Donors had CD4+ T cell counts above 400 cells/uL and were CMV-seropositive. CD8+ T cells were removed from PBMCs prior to stimulation. The CDR3 spans 13 residues. CDR1 is LNHDA, CDR2 SQIVND, per germline (reference sequence). Trimming at V came to 5 bases and at J to 2 bases, leaving 3 bases not matched to a gene. Sequencing used immunoSEQ version 4 in survey mode. Data came from immunoSEQ multiplex PCR; TCRdb stores just in-frame clones and leaves some out. The table shows about 39,000 clones, with roughly 84% occurring only once. As for this clone: Its antigen remains unknown.

The source material was cultured CD4+ T cells from PBMCs, sampled from a patient who received antiretroviral therapy. The chain has TRBV19 and TRBJ2-7; the match to TRBD1 covers 7 bases. The sequence came from an adult with HIV. The donor label of this sample is uncertain. Here the CDR3 reads CASSRQGPYEQYF. CDR3 DNA: TGTGCCAGTAGTCGACAGGGCCCCTACGAGCAGTACTTC. The full variable domain, completed using reference TRBV19 and TRBJ2-7, is DGGITQSPKYLFRKEGQNVTLSCEQNLNHDAMYWYRQDPGQGLRLIYYSQIVNDFQKGDIAEGYSVSREKKESFPLTVTSAQKNPTAFYLCASSRQGPYEQYFGPGTRLTVT.